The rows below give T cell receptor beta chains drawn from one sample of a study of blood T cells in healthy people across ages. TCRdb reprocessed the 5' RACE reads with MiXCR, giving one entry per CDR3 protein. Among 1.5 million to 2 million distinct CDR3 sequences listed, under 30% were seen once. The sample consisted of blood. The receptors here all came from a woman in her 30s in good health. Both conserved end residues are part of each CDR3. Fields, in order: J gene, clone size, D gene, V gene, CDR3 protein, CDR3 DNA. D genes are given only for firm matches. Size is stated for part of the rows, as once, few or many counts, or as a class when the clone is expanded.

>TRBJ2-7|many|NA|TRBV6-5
CASRERGEQYF
TGTGCCAGCAGGGAACGTGGGGAGCAGTACTTC
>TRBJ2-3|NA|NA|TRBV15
CATKAGSSTDTQYF
TGTGCCACCAAGGCGGGATCCAGCACAGATACGCAGTATTTT
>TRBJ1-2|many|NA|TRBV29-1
CSVGGDPGYTF
TGCAGCGTTGGGGGTGACCCAGGCTACACCTTC
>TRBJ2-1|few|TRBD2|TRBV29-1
CSVDPAGVYNEQFF
TGCAGCGTTGACCCGGCGGGAGTCTACAATGAGCAGTTCTTC
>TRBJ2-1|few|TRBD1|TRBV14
CASSPYRGLDDEQFF
TGTGCCAGCAGCCCATACAGGGGGCTGGACGATGAGCAGTTCTTC
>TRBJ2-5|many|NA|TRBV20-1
CSAIGARGPQETQYF
TGCAGTGCTATCGGGGCAAGAGGTCCCCAAGAGACCCAGTACTTC
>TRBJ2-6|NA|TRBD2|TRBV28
CASSQPPGLAGGAGANVLTF
TGTGCCAGCAGCCAGCCCCCGGGACTAGCGGGGGGGGCCGGGGCCAACGTCCTGACTTTC
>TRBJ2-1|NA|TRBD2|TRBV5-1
CASSVTSSGGAYEQFF
TGCGCCAGCAGCGTAACCTCTAGCGGGGGGGCCTATGAGCAGTTCTTC
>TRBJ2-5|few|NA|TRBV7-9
CASSLGSPGNQETQYF
TGTGCCAGCAGCTTAGGTTCGCCAGGGAACCAAGAGACCCAGTACTTC
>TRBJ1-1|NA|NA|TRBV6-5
CASSWEAGLNTEAFF
TGTGCCAGCAGTTGGGAGGCAGGTTTGAACACTGAAGCTTTCTTT
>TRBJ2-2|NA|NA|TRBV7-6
CASSPGLSGKLFF
TGTGCCAGCAGCCCGGGCCTTTCCGGGAAGCTGTTTTTT
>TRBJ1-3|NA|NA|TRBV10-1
CASSVPRRTSGNTIYF
TGCGCCAGCAGTGTCCCGAGGAGAACCTCTGGAAACACCATATATTTT
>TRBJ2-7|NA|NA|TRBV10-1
CASLRGLGGEQYF
TGCGCCAGCCTCCGGGGGCTAGGTGGCGAGCAGTACTTC
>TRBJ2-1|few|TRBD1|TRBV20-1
CSAARRDSGTNEQFF
TGCAGTGCTGCCCGCCGGGACAGCGGTACCAATGAGCAGTTCTTC
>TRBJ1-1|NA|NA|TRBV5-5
CASSRVAGMNTEAFF
TGTGCCAGCAGCCGTGTTGCCGGGATGAACACTGAAGCTTTCTTT
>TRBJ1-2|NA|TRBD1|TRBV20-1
CSAGTGSGYTF
TGCAGTGCCGGGACAGGGAGTGGCTACACCTTC
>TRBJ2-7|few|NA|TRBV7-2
CASTGGVHEQYF
TGTGCCAGCACCGGCGGGGTTCACGAGCAGTACTTC
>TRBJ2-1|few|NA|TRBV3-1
CASSPIVRSYNEQFF
TGTGCCAGCAGCCCGATAGTGAGGTCCTACAATGAGCAGTTCTTC
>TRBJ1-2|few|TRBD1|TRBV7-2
CASSRGQQDGYTF
TGTGCCAGCAGCCGGGGACAGCAGGATGGCTACACCTTC
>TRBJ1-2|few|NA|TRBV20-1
CSARDHGDPYGYTF
TGCAGTGCTAGAGATCACGGGGATCCTTATGGCTACACCTTC
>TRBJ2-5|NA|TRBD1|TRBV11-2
CASSSNRDRGQETQYF
TGTGCCAGCAGCTCGAACCGGGACAGGGGCCAAGAGACCCAGTACTTC
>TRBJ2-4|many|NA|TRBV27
CASSLADPAKNIQYF
TGTGCCAGCAGTTTAGCAGATCCAGCCAAAAACATTCAGTACTTC
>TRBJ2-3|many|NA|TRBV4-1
CASSRTAPPSSTDTQYF
TGCGCCAGCAGCCGAACAGCACCCCCGTCTAGCACAGATACGCAGTATTTT
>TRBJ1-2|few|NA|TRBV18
CASSTLAGNYGYTF
TGTGCCAGCTCTACCTTGGCAGGGAACTATGGCTACACCTTC
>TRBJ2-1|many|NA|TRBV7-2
CASSLSGANKFF
TGTGCCAGCAGCTTAAGTGGTGCAAATAAGTTCTTC
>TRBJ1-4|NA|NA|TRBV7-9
CASSLGIPNEKLFF
TGTGCCAGCAGCTTAGGTATCCCTAATGAAAAACTGTTTTTT
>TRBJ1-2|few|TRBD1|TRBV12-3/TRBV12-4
CASSNRGRGYTF
TGTGCCAGCAGCAACAGGGGCAGGGGCTACACCTTC
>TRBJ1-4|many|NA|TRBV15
CATSRDSASLKEKLFF
TGTGCCACCAGCAGAGATTCGGCCTCGTTAAAGGAAAAACTGTTTTTT
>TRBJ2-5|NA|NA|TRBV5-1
CASSLQDGETQYF
TGCGCCAGCAGCTTGCAGGACGGAGAGACCCAGTACTTC
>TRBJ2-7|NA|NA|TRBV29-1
CSVDGQTGTPVYEQYF
TGCAGCGTTGATGGGCAAACCGGGACTCCGGTCTACGAGCAGTACTTC
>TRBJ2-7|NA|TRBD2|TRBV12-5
CASGPGTSGYEQYF
TGTGCTAGTGGTCCCGGGACTAGCGGTTACGAGCAGTACTTC
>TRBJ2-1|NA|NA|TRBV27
CASSFWRPVPYNGQFF
TGTGCCAGCAGTTTTTGGCGGCCGGTACCCTACAATGGGCAGTTCTTC
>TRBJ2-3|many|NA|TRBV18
CASSFTLDERDTQYF
TGTGCCAGCTCATTCACCCTTGATGAACGGGATACGCAGTATTTT
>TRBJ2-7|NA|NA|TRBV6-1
CASSVELLDNEQYF
TGTGCCAGCAGTGTTGAGCTATTAGACAATGAGCAGTACTTC
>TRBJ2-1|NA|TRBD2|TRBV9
CASSVAALAGRSSYNEQFF
TGTGCCAGCAGCGTAGCTGCGCTAGCGGGGAGAAGCTCCTACAATGAGCAGTTCTTC
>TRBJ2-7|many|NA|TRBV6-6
CASSSSSNSYEQYF
TGTGCCAGCAGTTCGTCCAGCAACTCCTACGAGCAGTACTTC
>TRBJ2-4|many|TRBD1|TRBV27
CASSLTGGRNIQYF
TGTGCCAGCAGTTTAACAGGGGGCAGGAACATTCAGTACTTC
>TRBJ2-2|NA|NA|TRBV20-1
CSARVPRSGELFF
TGCAGTGCTAGAGTGCCTCGCTCCGGGGAGCTGTTTTTT
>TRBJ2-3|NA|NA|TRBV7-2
CASSLVGHQQDTQYF
TGTGCCAGCAGCTTAGTGGGCCACCAGCAAGATACGCAGTATTTT
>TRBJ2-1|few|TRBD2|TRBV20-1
CSARKLAGGHNEQFF
TGCAGTGCTAGGAAACTAGCGGGAGGGCACAATGAGCAGTTCTTC
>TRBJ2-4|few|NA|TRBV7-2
CASSDQRGDIQYF
TGTGCCAGCAGCGACCAGAGGGGGGACATTCAGTACTTC
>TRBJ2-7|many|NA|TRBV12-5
CASGLRNDGKQYF
TGTGCTAGTGGTTTACGAAACGACGGGAAGCAGTACTTC
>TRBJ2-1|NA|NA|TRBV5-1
CASSLVSPQYNEQFF
TGCGCCAGCAGCTTGGTTTCCCCTCAATACAATGAGCAGTTCTTC
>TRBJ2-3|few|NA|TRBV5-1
CASGSTSTDTQYF
TGCGCCAGCGGTAGCACTAGCACAGATACGCAGTATTTT
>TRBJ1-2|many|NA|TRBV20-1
CSAKTANGDYGYTF
TGCAGTGCCAAAACAGCAAACGGAGACTATGGCTACACCTTC
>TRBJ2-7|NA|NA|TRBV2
CAGSERSVRVPLYEQYF
TGTGCCGGCAGTGAACGGAGCGTCAGGGTCCCCCTTTACGAGCAGTACTTC
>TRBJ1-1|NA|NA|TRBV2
CASTQGTTEAFF
TGTGCCAGCACGCAGGGGACCACTGAAGCTTTCTTT
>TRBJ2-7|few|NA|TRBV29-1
CSVKGRFYEQYF
TGCAGCGTTAAGGGACGGTTCTACGAGCAGTACTTC
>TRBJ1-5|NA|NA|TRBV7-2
CASSLVSGTASNQPQHF
TGTGCCAGCAGCCTCGTATCCGGGACCGCCTCCAATCAGCCCCAGCATTTT
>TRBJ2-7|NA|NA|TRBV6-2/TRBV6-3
CARSYSTYEQYF
TGTGCCAGGAGTTACTCGACATACGAGCAGTACTTC